One T cell receptor (beta chain) is described in this entry. The data derive from a study of cytomegalovirus exposure and HLA in healthy donors. The CDR3 has 16 residues. V shed 6 bases and J 1 base; nucleotides not matched to a gene: 4. CDR1 MDHEN and CDR2 SYDVKM come from the germline V gene. Here immunoSEQ multiplex PCR was the method, and the copy in TCRdb shows in-frame clones only, minus some. The sample has about 56,000 clones, around nine tenths seen once. Source material: PBMCs. This TCR derives from a man aged 18 to 30 in good health and CMV-seronegative. V usage is TRBV28 and J usage is TRBJ2-3, with 13 nucleotides matching TRBD2. CDR3 DNA: TGTGCCAGCAGCACCGGACTAGCGGGGGGCACAGATACGCAGTATTTT. Translating it yields CASSTGLAGGTDTQYF. Full variable domain (remainder filled in from reference TRBV28 and TRBJ2-3): DVKVTQSSRYLVKRTGEKVFLECVQDMDHENMFWYRQDPGLGLRLIYFSYDVKMKEKGDIPEGYSVSREKKERFSLILESASTNQTSMYLCASSTGLAGGTDTQYFGPGTRLTVL.